One sample yielded the 18 T cell receptor beta chains listed below, sequenced in a study of blood T cell repertoires in COVID-19. The repertoire was sequenced with immunoSEQ multiplex PCR; TCRdb's copy has only in-frame clones and lacks some. The data show a few hundred thousand clones, 75% to 90% seen once. The sequenced sample consisted of PBMCs or T cells enriched from blood (not recorded which). The receptors originated from a woman between 55 and 75 years old who had recovered from COVID-19.

The chain uses TRBV6-5 and TRBJ1-1; the D gene is possibly TRBD1 (6 bases). V gave up 6 bases and J gave up 4 bases, with 15 bases separating them. The V gene's germline CDR1 is MNHEY and CDR2 SVGAGI. The CDR3 has 14 amino acids. The CDR3: CASSQTGLSTEAFF. As DNA, the CDR3 is TGTGCCAGCAGCCAGACAGGCCTCAGCACTGAAGCTTTCTTT.

The J gene is TRBJ2-1, the V gene TRBV30; 7 bases fit TRBD1. The V gene end was trimmed by 3 bases and the J gene end by 8 bases; junction bases not matched to a gene: 4. Germline CDR1 is GTSNPN and CDR2 is SVGIG (reference sequence). This CDR3 has 12 residues. In DNA form, the CDR3 reads TGTGCCTGGAGGAGGGACAGCGATGAGCAGTTCTTC. Its translation: CAWRRDSDEQFF.

The CDR3 sequence: CAIRKRGAEVTGELFF. As DNA, the CDR3 is TGTGCCATCAGAAAGCGGGGGGCCGAGGTCACCGGGGAGCTGTTTTTT. The rearrangement uses TRBV10-3 and TRBJ2-2; 9 nucleotides line up with TRBD2. Germline loops: CDR1 ENHRY, CDR2 SYGVKD. The CDR3 is 16 residues long. The trim removed 6 bases at V and 4 bases at J, leaving 9 bases unmatched.

This chain links TRBV4-1 with TRBJ1-2, with a possible D match to TRBD1 (6 bases). V was trimmed by 1 base and J by 8 bases, leaving 20 bases between them. The CDR3 runs to 16 residues. CDR1 MGHRA and CDR2 YSYEKL come from the germline V gene. The CDR3 region is CASSQARTEPLWGYTF. CDR3 DNA sequence: TGCGCCAGCAGCCAAGCTCGGACAGAACCTCTCTGGGGCTACACCTTC.

The rearrangement uses TRBV21-1 and TRBJ2-7; the table's TRBD1 call for D was not verified on the DNA. TRBV21-1 is recorded as a pseudogene. This CDR3 is 14 amino acids long. This chain's CDR3 is CASSINRQAHEQYV. CDR3 coding DNA: TGTGCCAGCAGCATTAACCGACAGGCCCACGAGCAGTACGTC.

The V and J genes are TRBV7-6 and TRBJ1-3, with no clear D. V lost 0 bases, J lost 0 bases, and 9 bases lay in between. The germline V gene has CDR1 SGHVS and CDR2 FNYEAQ. The CDR3 length is 16 residues. The CDR3 spells CASSLAGSPSGNTIYF. DNA of the CDR3: TGTGCCAGCAGCTTAGCGGGGAGCCCCTCTGGAAACACCATATATTTT.

The chain carries TRBV2 and TRBJ2-7; D perhaps matches TRBD1 (5 bases). Trimming removed 7 bases at V and 0 bases at J, with 13 bases between. This CDR3 is 14 amino acids long. The germline CDR1 and CDR2 sequences are SNHLY and FYNNEI. CDR3 region: CASIQVPSSYEQYF. The CDR3, as DNA: TGTGCCAGCATACAGGTCCCAAGCTCCTACGAGCAGTACTTC.

The chain's CDR3 is CASSPQGMNTEAFF. Written as DNA, the CDR3 is TGTGCCAGCAGCCCACAGGGAATGAACACTGAAGCTTTCTTT. The rearrangement uses TRBV2 and TRBJ1-1; possible D gene TRBD1, 6 bases. Germline CDR1 and CDR2: SNHLY and FYNNEI. Trimming stripped 6 bases from V and 0 bases from J, with 11 bases between. The CDR3 runs 14 residues. Supplemented by reference TRBV2 and TRBJ1-1, the full variable domain reads EPEVTQTPSHQVTQMGQEVILRCVPISNHLYFYWYRQILGQKVEFLVSFYNNEISEKSEIFDDQFSVERPDGSNFTLKIRSTKLEDSAMYFCASSPQGMNTEAFFGQGTRLTVV.

Notes on this clone: The identical CDR3 is also encoded by other nucleotide sequences in the sample. The chain joins TRBV5-6 to TRBJ2-5; TRBD1 aligns across 7 bases. Germline V gives CDR1 SGHDT, CDR2 YYEEEE. With V trimmed by 4 bases and J by 2 bases, 2 bases remained unmatched. The CDR3 totals 13 residues. DNA for the CDR3: TGTGCCAGCAGCGGGACAGTTCAAGAGACCCAGTACTTC. Its protein product is CASSGTVQETQYF.

This clone was seen only a few times. Within the sample, other DNA sequences also encode this same CDR3. The chain combines TRBV2 with TRBJ1-6, with no clear D. This CDR3 comprises 12 residues. Trimming cost V 5 bases and J 7 bases, with 6 bases left between them. Germline lookup yields CDR1 SNHLY and CDR2 FYNNEI. The CDR3 DNA follows: TGTGCCAGCAGTCTCCCCAATTCACCCCTCCACTTT. This translates into CASSLPNSPLHF.

The V and J genes are TRBV5-1 and TRBJ1-4; 7 positions agree with TRBD1. The CDR3 is 13 residues long. Germline V gives CDR1 SGHRS, CDR2 YFSETQ. J lost 8 bases, V lost 4 bases, and 5 bases had no gene match. CDR3: CASSQTGDEKLFF. The CDR3 DNA sequence: TGCGCCAGCAGCCAAACAGGGGACGAAAAACTGTTTTTT.

The chain is built from TRBV2 and TRBJ2-3; D is perhaps TRBD2 (7 bases). V was cut by 6 bases and J by 2 bases, with 18 bases left in between. The CDR3 spans 16 residues. Germline V lookup: CDR1 SNHLY, CDR2 FYNNEI. The CDR3 spells CASRFVAGALTDTQYF. CDR3 DNA sequence: TGTGCCAGCAGGTTTGTGGCGGGGGCCCTCACAGATACGCAGTATTTT. Drawing the rest from reference TRBV2 and TRBJ2-3, the complete variable domain is EPEVTQTPSHQVTQMGQEVILRCVPISNHLYFYWYRQILGQKVEFLVSFYNNEISEKSEIFDDQFSVERPDGSNFTLKIRSTKLEDSAMYFCASRFVAGALTDTQYFGPGTRLTVL.

The rearrangement links TRBV10-3 to TRBJ1-3, with 7 positions matching TRBD1. The V gene's germline CDR1 is ENHRY and CDR2 SYGVKD. This CDR3 contains 15 residues. Unmatched junction bases numbered 2, after V lost 3 bases and J lost 0 bases. This CDR3 reads CAISDAGGSGNTIYF. In DNA form, the CDR3 reads TGTGCCATCAGTGATGCAGGGGGCTCTGGAAACACCATATATTTT.

The J gene is TRBJ1-6, the V gene TRBV4-1; 8 nucleotides match TRBD1. Per the germline V gene, CDR1 is MGHRA and CDR2 is YSYEKL. The CDR3 extends over 19 amino acids. The junction had 14 bases not matched to a gene; V was cut back by 0 bases and J by 7 bases. DNA for the CDR3: TGCGCCAGCAGCCAAGATCGGGTCCAGACAGGGGTAGGAAATTCACCCCTCCACTTT. Translating gives CASSQDRVQTGVGNSPLHF.

CDR3 DNA sequence: TGTGCCAGCAGTGAATCCCTGCGTAGCTACACCTTC. This codes for CASSESLRSYTF. The chain couples TRBV2 to TRBJ1-2, with no clear D. Trimming took 2 bases from V and 9 from J, leaving 10 bases between them. CDR3 length: 12 residues. CDR1 is SNHLY, CDR2 FYNNEI, per germline.

V usage is TRBV5-4 and J usage is TRBJ2-7; 7 bases match TRBD2. The CDR3 runs to 15 residues. Germline CDR1 is SGHNT and CDR2 is YYREEE (reference sequence). J was trimmed by 7 bases and V by 4 bases; bases with no gene match: 14. CDR3 nucleotide sequence: TGTGCCAGCAGCCCGGTCGGGGGGTTGGGTAGGGAGCAGTACTTC. This codes for CASSPVGGLGREQYF.

The chain joins TRBV14 to TRBJ1-4; tentative D call: TRBD1 (6 bases). Germline V gene data show CDR1 as SGHDN and CDR2 as FVKESK. V lost 2 bases to trimming and J lost 3 bases, with 16 bases between them. CDR3 size: 17 residues. Here the CDR3 reads CASSQITGYRANEKLFF. The CDR3 nucleotides are TGTGCCAGCAGCCAAATCACCGGGTACAGGGCTAATGAAAAACTGTTTTTT. Variable domain in full (rest from reference TRBV14 and TRBJ1-4): EAGVTQFPSHSVIEKGQTVTLRCDPISGHDNLYWYRRVMGKEIKFLLHFVKESKQDESGMPNNRFLAERTGGTYSTLKVQPAELEDSGVYFCASSQITGYRANEKLFFGSGTQLSVL.

The chain carries TRBV7-2 and TRBJ2-1; maybe TRBD2 (6 bases). V shed 3 bases and J shed 7 bases, with 16 bases lying between them. This CDR3 is 15 amino acids long. Germline V gene lookup returns CDR1 SGHTA and CDR2 FQGNSA. CDR3 protein: CASSLGPGTFNEQFF. DNA for the CDR3: TGTGCCAGCAGCTTGGGGCCCGGGACTTTTAATGAGCAGTTCTTC.